The T cell receptor beta chain described here comes from a study of T cell responses to AZD1222 COVID-19 vaccine. Overall study context: Pooling was applied to second doses at about 4 or about 12 weeks.

Findings and limits, study-wide: Most donors were white British and more were female, and clonal diversity was possibly underestimated. Spike-specific TCRs gained breadth and depth after people received two AZD1222 doses. Baseline serostatus was positive in only 5 to 7 AZD1222 recipients.

For this clone: The antigen is not known.

Some clones are missing from TCRdb's copy, which holds only in-frame ones; the method was immunoSEQ multiplex PCR. Of around 100,000 clones in the sample, 90% were seen once. Trimming pared 3 bases from V and 9 bases from J, leaving 9 bases between. The CDR3 extends over 12 amino acids. V is TRBV12-3 or TRBV12-4 and J is TRBJ1-5, with D hard to call. This receptor was obtained from an adult in good health. The specimen was peripheral blood, collected on day 0 of AZD1222 vaccination. The DNA of the CDR3 is TGTGCCAGCAGTTTGACCGGCGGGCCCCAGCATTTT. It yields the protein CASSLTGGPQHF.